These 14 T cell receptor beta chains originate from one sample sequenced in a study of blood T cell repertoires in COVID-19. The table came from immunoSEQ multiplex PCR; TCRdb's copy has only in-frame clones and leaves some out. Of 55,000 to 70,000 clones listed, 82% are singletons. The sample taken for sequencing was peripheral blood. These receptors came from a woman aged 60-75 years with acute or convalescent COVID-19.

This clone was observed once. The chain recombines TRBV7-6 with TRBJ2-1; 10 positions agree with TRBD2. CDR1 and CDR2 from the germline V gene are SGHVS and FNYEAQ. This CDR3 region has 18 residues. J lost 8 bases, V lost 1 base, and 14 bases had no gene match. CDR3 amino acids: CASSLGFPSSGGADEQFF. The CDR3 bases are TGTGCCAGCAGCTTAGGATTTCCCTCCAGCGGGGGGGCCGATGAGCAGTTCTTC.

CDR3 region: CATSRDLARGLLGEKLFF. The CDR3 coding sequence is TGTGCCACCAGCAGAGATCTCGCCAGGGGGCTATTAGGGGAAAAACTGTTTTTT. This chain connects TRBV15 to TRBJ1-4; TRBD1 agrees at 8 bases. The CDR3 contains 18 residues. After removal of 0 bases from V and 8 bases from J, the junction contained 14 bases not matched to a gene. Germline V lookup: CDR1 LNHNV, CDR2 YYDKDF (reference sequence).

The gene calls are TRBV7-9 and TRBJ1-1; no clear D. The CDR3 consists of 12 residues. V shed 1 base and J shed 4 bases, with 4 bases lying between them. CDR1 and CDR2 (germline): SEHNR, FQNEAQ (reference sequence). The chain's CDR3 is CASSLDGTEAFF. The CDR3 nucleotides read TGTGCCAGCAGCTTAGACGGCACTGAAGCTTTCTTT.

The chain recombines TRBV6-2 or TRBV6-3 with TRBJ1-5; D is undetermined. The CDR3 consists of 14 residues. V shed 4 bases and J shed 1 base, with 8 bases lying between them. Germline values: CDR1 MNHEY, CDR2 SVGEGT. This CDR3 reads CASSSAGSNQPQHF. In nucleotides, the CDR3 is TGTGCCAGCAGTTCGGCCGGGAGCAATCAGCCCCAGCATTTT.

This chain connects TRBV2 to TRBJ2-7, with D perhaps TRBD1 (6 bases). Germline CDR1 SNHLY, CDR2 FYNNEI. This CDR3 has 13 amino acids. Trimming removed 5 bases at V and 6 bases at J, with 14 bases between. The CDR3 DNA sequence: TGTGCCAGCAGTAATTACAGGGCCGGCGAGCAGTACTTC. Protein product: CASSNYRAGEQYF.

This chain joins TRBV19 and TRBJ2-7; TRBD1 matches at 11 bases. Unmatched junction bases numbered 1, after V lost 3 bases and J lost 0 bases. The CDR3 length is 15 residues. Germline loops: CDR1 LNHDA, CDR2 SQIVND (reference sequence). CDR3 sequence (DNA): TGTGCCAGTAGTATGGGGACAGGGGGCTCCTACGAGCAGTACTTC. The encoded protein is CASSMGTGGSYEQYF.

The CDR3 nucleotides are TGTGCCAGCAGCGAGACAGGGGATTATGGCGAGCAGTACTTC. Translated, it gives CASSETGDYGEQYF. This chain connects TRBV7-9 to TRBJ2-7; TRBD1 aligns across 8 bases. CDR3 length equals 14 residues. V dropped 5 bases and J dropped 6; count of bases not matched to a gene: 9. From germline, CDR1 is SEHNR and CDR2 FQNEAQ (reference sequence).

The chain links TRBV30 to TRBJ1-6, with 7 bases lining up with TRBD1. This CDR3 comprises 13 residues. V dropped 1 base and J dropped 10; count of bases not matched to a gene: 4. Germline lookup yields CDR1 GTSNPN and CDR2 SVGIG (reference sequence). The DNA of the CDR3 is TGTGCCTGGAGTGCAGGGGGTGAATCACCCCTCCACTTT. This gives the protein CAWSAGGESPLHF.

This clone was seen more than once but under ten times. This rearrangement joins TRBV9 to TRBJ2-3; no clear D. Germline CDR1 and CDR2: SGDLS and YYNGEE. Deletions cut 0 bases from V and 6 bases from J, with 17 bases between. CDR3 length: 16 amino acids. The CDR3 sequence: CASSVGSSREYDTQYF. DNA of the CDR3: TGTGCCAGCAGCGTAGGAAGCTCCCGTGAGTATGATACGCAGTATTTT.

V usage is TRBV7-9 and J usage is TRBJ2-1; perhaps TRBD2 as D (7 bases). The V end was cut by 5 bases, the J end by 4 bases, with 18 bases between. From germline, CDR1 is SEHNR and CDR2 FQNEAQ (reference sequence). This CDR3 has 16 amino acids. CDR3 loop: CASSQTGGTIYNEQFF. CDR3 nucleotide sequence: TGTGCCAGCAGCCAGACCGGGGGGACAATTTACAATGAGCAGTTCTTC.

This clone was observed a handful of times. This chain joins TRBV6-5 and TRBJ2-3; D might be TRBD2 (7 bases). From germline, CDR1 is MNHEY and CDR2 SVGAGI. The V end was cut by 5 bases, the J end by 3 bases, with 15 bases between. CDR3 length equals 15 residues. This CDR3 is CASSMGGGGTDTQYF. Written as DNA, the CDR3 is TGTGCCAGCAGTATGGGCGGGGGCGGGACAGATACGCAGTATTTT.

The chain combines TRBV9 with TRBJ1-1; no firm D call. CDR3 length: 14 amino acids. V lost 3 bases and J 0 bases, leaving 9 bases between the germline ends. The germline V gene has CDR1 SGDLS and CDR2 YYNGEE. The CDR3 DNA follows: TGTGCCAGCAGCGACGGTATCATGAACACTGAAGCTTTCTTT. Translation: CASSDGIMNTEAFF. The full variable domain, rest sourced from reference TRBV9 and TRBJ1-1, is DSGVTQTPKHLITATGQRVTLRCSPRSGDLSVYWYQQSLDQGLQFLIQYYNGEERAKGNILERFSAQQFPDLHSELNLSSLELGDSALYFCASSDGIMNTEAFFGQGTRLTVV.

This clone was recorded only once. The chain carries TRBV6-5 and TRBJ1-2; the D is unclear. This CDR3 has 14 residues. Germline CDR1 reads MNHEY; CDR2 reads SVGAGI. The V end lost 11 bases, the J end lost 7 bases, and 23 bases lay between the germline ends. This chain's CDR3 is CAGAWTTATSGYTF. The CDR3 coding sequence is TGTGCCGGCGCCTGGACGACCGCGACTAGTGGCTACACCTTC.

The J gene is TRBJ1-2, the V gene TRBV29-1; TRBD1 matches at 7 bases. The CDR3 contains 15 residues. After removal of 7 bases from V and 7 bases from J, the junction contained 18 bases not matched to a gene. Looked up from germline, CDR1 is SQVTM and CDR2 is ANQGSEA. The CDR3 DNA reads TGCAGCGCCTACTTCCCGACAGGGAAGGGAATTGGCTACACCTTC. Translating it yields CSAYFPTGKGIGYTF.